A single sample is the source of the 12 T cell receptor beta chains below, sequenced in a study of cytomegalovirus exposure and HLA in healthy donors. The study ran its PCR with 60 Vbeta and 13 Jbeta primers. The data were produced by immunoSEQ multiplex PCR, yet TCRdb's version contains in-frame clones alone and is incomplete. The sample has some 150,000 clones, roughly 86% seen once. Sequencing was performed on PBMCs. The receptor set was obtained from a young man in good health and CMV-seropositive.

This chain uses TRBV28 with TRBJ2-3, with D perhaps TRBD1 (5 bases). The CDR3 loop spans 16 amino acids. Germline assignment: CDR1 MDHEN and CDR2 SYDVKM. The V gene lost 3 bases and the J gene lost 4 bases, with 17 bases spanning the gap. The chain's CDR3 is CASSLIGQGRADTQYF. The CDR3 bases are TGTGCCAGCAGTTTGATTGGGCAGGGTCGGGCAGATACGCAGTATTTT. Full variable domain (missing parts from reference TRBV28 and TRBJ2-3): DVKVTQSSRYLVKRTGEKVFLECVQDMDHENMFWYRQDPGLGLRLIYFSYDVKMKEKGDIPEGYSVSREKKERFSLILESASTNQTSMYLCASSLIGQGRADTQYFGPGTRLTVL.

The chain employs TRBV11-2 and TRBJ2-7; D not resolved. The CDR3 extends over 16 amino acids. Trimming took 5 bases from V and 0 from J, leaving 17 bases between them. CDR1 is SGHAT, CDR2 FQNNGV, per germline. The CDR3 region is CASSQWSLIGSYEQYF. The CDR3 DNA reads as TGTGCCAGCAGCCAATGGTCGTTAATCGGCTCCTACGAGCAGTACTTC.

In this sample, this clone turned up once. The V and J genes are TRBV28 and TRBJ1-1, with 10 bases aligning to TRBD1. Per the germline V gene, CDR1 is MDHEN and CDR2 is SYDVKM. V trimming: 10 bases; J trimming: 0 bases; junction bases outside the gene matches: 11. This CDR3 has 16 residues. CDR3 nucleotides: TGTGCCACCTCCCGGGACAGGGGCTTGATGAACACTGAAGCTTTCTTT. This translates into CATSRDRGLMNTEAFF. The full variable domain, with the rest looked up from reference TRBV28 and TRBJ1-1, is DVKVTQSSRYLVKRTGEKVFLECVQDMDHENMFWYRQDPGLGLRLIYFSYDVKMKEKGDIPEGYSVSREKKERFSLILESASTNQTSMYLCATSRDRGLMNTEAFFGQGTRLTVV.

This clone was picked up a small number of times. V and J are TRBV5-1 and TRBJ2-7, with a tentative D call TRBD1 (5 bases). Germline CDR1 is SGHRS and CDR2 is YFSETQ. V was trimmed by 4 bases and J by 5 bases, leaving 7 bases between them. The CDR3 has 11 amino acids. The CDR3 spells CASSGQHEQYF. CDR3 bases: TGCGCCAGCAGCGGACAACACGAGCAGTACTTC.

The sample holds one count of this clone. The V gene is TRBV27, the J gene TRBJ2-1; 10 nucleotides match TRBD2. CDR1 MNHEY and CDR2 SMNVEV come from the germline V gene (reference sequence). With 8 bases clipped from V and 0 bases from J, the junction kept 19 bases outside the gene matches. The length of the CDR3 is 20 residues. The CDR3: CASGDLGTSEALSSYNEQFF. DNA for the CDR3: TGTGCCAGCGGAGACCTCGGGACTAGCGAGGCCTTAAGCTCCTACAATGAGCAGTTCTTC.

J is TRBJ2-6 and V is TRBV27; D uncertain. The V end lost 6 bases, the J end lost 1 base, and 4 bases lay between the germline ends. CDR1 and CDR2 (germline): MNHEY, SMNVEV (reference sequence). The CDR3 covers 13 residues. This CDR3 reads CASRTSGANVLTF. In DNA form, the CDR3 reads TGTGCCAGCAGAACTTCTGGGGCCAACGTCCTGACTTTC.

The J gene is TRBJ2-7, the V gene TRBV30, with TRBD2 matching 9 bases. Germline V lookup: CDR1 GTSNPN, CDR2 SVGIG (reference sequence). The CDR3 totals 13 residues. V was clipped by 4 bases and J by 3 bases; unmatched bases: 4. CDR3 sequence: CAWNPAGGYEQYF. Here the CDR3 DNA reads TGTGCCTGGAACCCAGCGGGGGGCTACGAGCAGTACTTC.

The chain joins TRBV6-4 to TRBJ2-4, with TRBD1 as a possible D gene (7 bases). Germline values: CDR1 MRHNA, CDR2 SNTAGT. Trimming took off 9 bases at V and 1 base at J, with 22 bases between the two ends. CDR3 size: 17 residues. This chain's CDR3 is CASPYSQGGAAKNIQYF. DNA of the CDR3: TGTGCCAGTCCTTACTCCCAGGGGGGCGCCGCCAAAAACATTCAGTACTTC.

This clone was counted between two and nine times. The chain is built from TRBV5-1 and TRBJ1-1; D unclear. Per germline, CDR1 SGHRS and CDR2 YFSETQ. The V gene lost 4 bases and the J gene lost 0 bases, with 22 bases spanning the gap. The CDR3 length is 18 residues. The CDR3 here is CASSLEKGWRALNTEAFF. For the CDR3, the DNA is TGCGCCAGCAGCCTAGAAAAAGGGTGGAGGGCCTTGAACACTGAAGCTTTCTTT.

In this sample, this clone turned up a few times. The chain combines TRBV11-2 with TRBJ2-5, with D tentatively TRBD2 (5 bases). Trimming stripped 5 bases from V and 1 base from J, with 14 bases between. Germline loops: CDR1 SGHAT, CDR2 FQNNGV. CDR3 length: 15 amino acids. The CDR3 bases are TGTGCCAGCAGCCCGCGAGGGCATCGCCAAGAGACCCAGTACTTC. Encoded protein: CASSPRGHRQETQYF.

The rearrangement links TRBV27 to TRBJ2-7; D uncertain. The CDR3 consists of 13 residues. Between the trimmed V and J ends, which lost 1 base and 0 bases, there was a span of 4 bases. The germline V gene has CDR1 MNHEY and CDR2 SMNVEV (reference sequence). The CDR3 DNA is TGTGCCAGCAGTTTATTATTCTCCTACGAGCAGTACTTC. It specifies CASSLLFSYEQYF.

This clone was recorded a few times. This CDR3 is also generated by other DNA sequences in the sample. The V call is TRBV19, the J call TRBJ1-2; 9 bases are shared with TRBD1. Germline V gene sequence: CDR1 LNHDA, CDR2 SQIVND (reference sequence). This CDR3 is 16 amino acids long. V dropped 5 bases and J dropped 5; count of bases not matched to a gene: 12. The CDR3 spells CASSFTGTGYGYGYTF. CDR3 in DNA: TGTGCCAGTAGTTTCACTGGGACAGGGTACGGGTATGGCTACACCTTC.